Given below is one T cell receptor beta chain in context. The Seattle patients, enrolled during active infection, were followed longitudinally. In the original workflow: Estimation of nucleated cell counts relied on the amplification of reference gene primers. Libraries were prepared by immunoSEQ multiplex PCR; TCRdb keeps only in-frame clonotypes and omits some of them. V and J calls and clone size are those listed in that table; D and trimming were worked out from the DNA. Of 300,000 to 450,000 clones listed, approximately 89% are singletons. Trimming shortened V by 4 bases and J by 4 bases, and 2 bases separated the two germline ends. The CDR3 runs to 11 residues. CDR1 and CDR2 from the germline V gene are SGHRS and YFSETQ. The data derive from a study of blood T cell repertoires in COVID-19. Study-wide background: PBMCs, B-cell-depleted T cells, or T cells provided the cDNA or gDNA that made up the material.

V usage is TRBV5-1 and J usage is TRBJ2-2; D gene unclear. The specimen sequenced was peripheral blood. This clonotype originated in a woman aged 60-70 years with COVID-19, enrolled during active disease. For the CDR3, the DNA is TGCGCCAGCAGCCGCACCGGGGAGCTGTTTTTT. This sequence encodes CASSRTGELFF. Combining the CDR3 with reference TRBV5-1 and TRBJ2-2 gives the whole variable domain KAGVTQTPRYLIKTRGQQVTLSCSPISGHRSVSWYQQTPGQGLQFLFEYFSETQRNKGNFPGRFSGRQFSNSRSEMNVSTLELGDSALYLCASSRTGELFFGEGSRLTVL.